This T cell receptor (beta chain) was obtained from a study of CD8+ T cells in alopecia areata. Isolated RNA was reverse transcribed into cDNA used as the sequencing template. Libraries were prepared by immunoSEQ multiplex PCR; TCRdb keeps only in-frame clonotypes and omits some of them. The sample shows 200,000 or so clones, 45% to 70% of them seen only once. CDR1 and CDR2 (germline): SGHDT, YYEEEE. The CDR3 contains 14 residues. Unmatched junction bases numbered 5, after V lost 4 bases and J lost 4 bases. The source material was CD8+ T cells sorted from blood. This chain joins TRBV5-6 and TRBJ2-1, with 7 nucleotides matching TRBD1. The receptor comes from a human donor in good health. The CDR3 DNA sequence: TGTGCCAGCAGCCGGGGACAGACATACAATGAGCAGTTCTTC. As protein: CASSRGQTYNEQFF.